Following are 18 T cell receptor beta chains from one sample sequenced in a study of cytomegalovirus exposure and HLA in healthy donors. Researchers ran the PCR with 60 Vbeta and 13 Jbeta primers. Method: immunoSEQ multiplex PCR; TCRdb's copy keeps in-frame clones and lacks some. This table has about 120,000 clones, roughly four fifths appearing once. Sequencing was done on a sample of PBMCs. The receptors were sampled from a man aged 35-49 years in good health and CMV-seronegative.

The rearrangement joins TRBV5-1 to TRBJ2-1; a weak D match, TRBD2 (6 bases). In germline, CDR1 is SGHRS, CDR2 YFSETQ. This CDR3 has 16 amino acids. V was cut by 3 bases and J by 0 bases, with 13 bases left in between. DNA for the CDR3: TGCGCCAGCAGCTCGGAGGTGGGGGGCTCCTACAATGAGCAGTTCTTC. Translation gives CASSSEVGGSYNEQFF.

The chain joins TRBV2 to TRBJ2-5, with TRBD2 as a possible D gene (7 bases). The CDR3 contains 14 residues. Germline lookup yields CDR1 SNHLY and CDR2 FYNNEI. V lost 4 bases and J lost 7, with 16 bases in between. The CDR3 loop is CASSVPGGEGTQYF. As DNA, the CDR3 is TGTGCCAGCAGTGTTCCGGGGGGCGAGGGGACCCAGTACTTC. Together with reference TRBV2 and TRBJ2-5, the CDR3 gives the full variable domain: EPEVTQTPSHQVTQMGQEVILRCVPISNHLYFYWYRQILGQKVEFLVSFYNNEISEKSEIFDDQFSVERPDGSNFTLKIRSTKLEDSAMYFCASSVPGGEGTQYFGPGTRLLVL.

The rearrangement uses TRBV28 and TRBJ2-7, with 8 positions matching TRBD1. J gave up 1 base and V 7 bases, and 3 bases lay outside the gene matches. From germline, CDR1 is MDHEN and CDR2 SYDVKM. This CDR3 is built from 13 residues. The DNA for the CDR3 is TGTGCCAGCACAGGGGGCGCTTCCTACGAGCAGTACTTC. It codes for CASTGGASYEQYF.

The J gene is TRBJ1-1, the V gene TRBV28; TRBD1 aligns across 7 bases. This CDR3 has 15 residues. V gave up 3 bases and J gave up 0 bases; unmatched junction bases: 4. Germline V gene sequence: CDR1 MDHEN, CDR2 SYDVKM. CDR3 bases: TGTGCCAGCAGTTTCCCGGGACAGTTGAACACTGAAGCTTTCTTT. It specifies CASSFPGQLNTEAFF.

This clone came up once. An end of the junction differs from the germline gene, which may be a read error. V is TRBV4-2 and J is TRBJ2-4; TRBD2 matches 13 bases. CDR3 length equals 15 residues. Germline CDR1 and CDR2: LGHNA and YNFKEQ. CDR3 sequence reads: CASSDRTSGRNSQYF. In nucleotides, the CDR3 is TGTGCCAGCAGCGACCGGACTAGCGGGAGAAACAGTCAGTACTTC.

V gene TRBV6-5 combines with J gene TRBJ2-7; 7 bases line up with TRBD2. The V segment lost 3 bases and the J segment 3 bases; nucleotides outside the gene matches: 8. This CDR3 has 15 amino acids. Germline V gene sequence: CDR1 MNHEY, CDR2 SVGAGI. CDR3 in DNA: TGTGCCAGCAGTTATCAGGCGGGAGACTTCTACGAGCAGTACTTC. Amino acids: CASSYQAGDFYEQYF.

The chain has TRBV5-8 and TRBJ2-7; 13 bases fit TRBD2. The CDR3 spans 15 residues. With V trimmed by 4 bases and J by 6 bases, 7 bases remained unmatched. Per the germline V gene, CDR1 is SGHTS and CDR2 is YDEGEE. As DNA, the CDR3 is TGTGCCAGCAGCGCCGGGACTAGCGGGATCATCGAGCAGTACTTC. It specifies CASSAGTSGIIEQYF.

The genes are TRBV11-2 and TRBJ2-6; tentatively, D is TRBD2 (5 bases). V gave up 7 bases and J gave up 1 base, with 14 bases separating them. The CDR3 is made up of 16 amino acids. In germline, CDR1 is SGHAT, CDR2 FQNNGV. Here the CDR3 reads CASKPAGGSGANVLTF. The CDR3, as DNA: TGTGCCAGCAAACCCGCGGGTGGTTCTGGGGCCAACGTCCTGACTTTC.

This chain uses TRBV9 with TRBJ2-1, with TRBD2 identical over 9 bases. V shed 1 base and J 8 bases; nucleotides not matched to a gene: 7. CDR1 and CDR2 from the germline V gene are SGDLS and YYNGEE. The CDR3 contains 15 residues. The CDR3, as DNA: TGTGCCAGCAGCGTAAGTAGCGGGGGATTGTATGAGCAGTTCTTC. Translation: CASSVSSGGLYEQFF. The full variable domain, its missing parts supplied by reference TRBV9 and TRBJ2-1, is DSGVTQTPKHLITATGQRVTLRCSPRSGDLSVYWYQQSLDQGLQFLIQYYNGEERAKGNILERFSAQQFPDLHSELNLSSLELGDSALYFCASSVSSGGLYEQFFGPGTRLTVL.

This rearrangement joins TRBV9 to TRBJ2-1; 12 bases are shared with TRBD2. The CDR3 has 16 amino acids. Germline values: CDR1 SGDLS, CDR2 YYNGEE. The trim removed 0 bases at V and 8 bases at J, leaving 6 bases unmatched. Written as DNA, the CDR3 is TGTGCCAGCAGCGTAGGGGCTAGCGGGAGGGCCGATGAGCAGTTCTTC. This sequence encodes CASSVGASGRADEQFF.

The V and J genes are TRBV5-8 and TRBJ1-5; 7 bases fit TRBD1. The CDR3 is 15 residues long. Germline V gene lookup returns CDR1 SGHTS and CDR2 YDEGEE. V was clipped by 4 bases and J by 4 bases; unmatched bases: 8. CDR3 nucleotide sequence: TGTGCCAGCAGCGTGGAGGACAGGTTAAATCAGCCCCAGCATTTT. This gives the protein CASSVEDRLNQPQHF.

V is TRBV19 and J is TRBJ2-2; TRBD2 aligns across 9 bases. The germline gives CDR1 LNHDA, CDR2 SQIVND (reference sequence). With 4 bases clipped from V and 6 bases from J, the junction kept 6 bases outside the gene matches. The CDR3 covers 15 residues. The CDR3 nucleotides read TGTGCCAGTAGTACCGTAGCGGGAGTCGCCGGGGAGCTGTTTTTT. Encoded protein: CASSTVAGVAGELFF.

The genes are TRBV18 and TRBJ2-7, with 11 nucleotides matching TRBD2. Losses at the gene ends were 4 bases for V and 9 bases for J; bases not matched to a gene: 8. Germline V gives CDR1 KGHSH, CDR2 LQKENI. CDR3 length equals 14 residues. The CDR3 DNA reads as TGTGCCAGCTCACTACTAGCGGGAGAAGGCGTGCAGTACTTC. Its translation: CASSLLAGEGVQYF. The entire variable domain, with the rest obtained from reference TRBV18 and TRBJ2-7, is as follows: NAGVMQNPRHLVRRRGQEARLRCSPMKGHSHVYWYRQLPEEGLKFMVYLQKENIIDESGMPKERFSAEFPKEGPSILRIQQVVRGDSAAYFCASSLLAGEGVQYFGPGTRLTVT.

The J gene is TRBJ1-2, the V gene TRBV30; possibly TRBD1 for D (5 bases). This CDR3 spans 12 amino acids. V dropped 2 bases and J dropped 4 bases, with 8 bases sitting between them. CDR1 and CDR2 (germline): GTSNPN, SVGIG (reference sequence). In nucleotides, the CDR3 is TGTGCCTGGAGTCTGGGGCCCTATGGCTACACCTTC. Its translation: CAWSLGPYGYTF.

This chain uses TRBV18 with TRBJ2-3; TRBD1 matches 9 bases. Looked up from germline, CDR1 is KGHSH and CDR2 is LQKENI. The CDR3 extends over 16 amino acids. After removal of 4 bases from V and 2 bases from J, the junction contained 7 bases not matched to a gene. The CDR3 here is CASSLFTGGPTDTQYF. The CDR3 coding sequence is TGTGCCAGCTCACTTTTCACAGGGGGCCCCACAGATACGCAGTATTTT. The full variable domain, with the rest looked up from reference TRBV18 and TRBJ2-3, is NAGVMQNPRHLVRRRGQEARLRCSPMKGHSHVYWYRQLPEEGLKFMVYLQKENIIDESGMPKERFSAEFPKEGPSILRIQQVVRGDSAAYFCASSLFTGGPTDTQYFGPGTRLTVL.

The rearrangement joins TRBV28 to TRBJ1-1; 7 nucleotides align to TRBD1. This CDR3 is 14 amino acids long. After removal of 4 bases from V and 2 bases from J, the junction contained 4 bases not matched to a gene. The germline V gene has CDR1 MDHEN and CDR2 SYDVKM. The CDR3, as DNA: TGTGCCAGCAGTTCGGGACAGCGAAACACTGAAGCTTTCTTT. Translation gives CASSSGQRNTEAFF.

This chain uses TRBV7-2 with TRBJ2-6, with D possibly TRBD1 on 6 matching bases. V was shortened by 5 bases and J by 0 bases, with 11 bases between the two germline ends. The CDR3 contains 16 residues. CDR1 and CDR2 (germline): SGHTA, FQGNSA. The CDR3 nucleotides read TGTGCCAGCAGCGCACAGGGCGGCTCTGGGGCCAACGTCCTGACTTTC. Residues: CASSAQGGSGANVLTF.

The rearrangement links TRBV5-8 to TRBJ1-1; D unclear. The CDR3 has 12 amino acids. Trimming stripped 0 bases from V and 5 bases from J, with 5 bases between. Germline CDR1 and CDR2: SGHTS and YDEGEE. The CDR3: CASSLAYTEAFF. In DNA form, the CDR3 reads TGTGCCAGCAGCTTGGCCTATACTGAAGCTTTCTTT.